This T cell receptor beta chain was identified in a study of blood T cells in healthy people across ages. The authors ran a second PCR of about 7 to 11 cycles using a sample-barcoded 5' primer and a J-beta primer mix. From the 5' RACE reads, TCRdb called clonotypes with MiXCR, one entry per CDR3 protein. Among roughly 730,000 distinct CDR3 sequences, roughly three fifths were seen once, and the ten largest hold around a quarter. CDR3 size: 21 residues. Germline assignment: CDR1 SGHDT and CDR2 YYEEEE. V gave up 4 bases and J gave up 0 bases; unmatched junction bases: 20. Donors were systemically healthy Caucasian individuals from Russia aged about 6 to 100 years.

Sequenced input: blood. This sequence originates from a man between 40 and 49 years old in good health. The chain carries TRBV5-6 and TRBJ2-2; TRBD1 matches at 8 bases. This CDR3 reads CASSPSIGTGGTNPNTGELFF. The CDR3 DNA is TGTGCCAGCAGCCCAAGCATCGGAACAGGGGGTACTAATCCGAACACCGGGGAGCTGTTTTTT.